A selection of T cell receptor beta chains follows, all from one sample in a study of early stage breast cancer tumors. TCRdb's copy holds only in-frame clones and misses some; the assay was immunoSEQ multiplex PCR. This sample carries 50,000 to 65,000 clones, over 60% of them seen once, and the ten largest clones take 3% to 4%. Sequencing was carried out using blood. The receptors come from a person aged 25 to 40 with breast cancer. Each CDR3 is given without its conserved first and last residue. Each record gives: V gene, J gene, D gene, CDR3 protein. A D gene is named only where the DNA matches it firmly.

>TRBV6-6|TRBJ1-2|.
ATLTGPNRLYGYT
>TRBV7-6|TRBJ2-2|TRBD1
ASSRDRAAGELF
>TRBV30|TRBJ2-2|.
AWSPPSGELF
>TRBV29-1|TRBJ1-2|TRBD1
SVRQGDGGYT
>TRBV6-5|TRBJ2-7|.
ASSWALGEQY
>TRBV30|TRBJ2-1|.
AWSPGAYTEQF
>TRBV19|TRBJ2-5|TRBD1
ATRQGAGETQY
>TRBV13|TRBJ2-1|.
ASSSVGRGNNEQF
>TRBV30|TRBJ2-4|TRBD2
AWSTAGANIQY
>TRBV13|TRBJ2-3|.
ASSLNLVGDTQY
>TRBV7-9|TRBJ1-1|.
ASSFGPNTEAF
>TRBV7-6|TRBJ2-7|TRBD2
ASSQGLAGALPYEQY
>TRBV19|TRBJ2-7|TRBD2
ASSPPGLEGRAHEQY
>TRBV27|TRBJ1-2|.
ASSISGGRYGYT
>TRBV10-1|TRBJ2-7|TRBD2
ASSESSGSWYEQY
>TRBV19|TRBJ1-5|.
ASSGARYSNQPQH
>TRBV6-6|TRBJ1-1|TRBD1
ASSYGTGALNTEAF
>TRBV2|TRBJ1-1|.
ASSEISHTEAF
>TRBV28|TRBJ1-2|.
ASSSYDGDYGYT
>TRBV7-9|TRBJ1-3|TRBD1
ASSSRGQGGINTIY
>TRBV5-5|TRBJ2-1|TRBD2
ASSFGTSGISF
>TRBV30|TRBJ1-1|.
AWSVGMMGNTEAF
>TRBV7-3|TRBJ2-1|TRBD2
ASSPGTSFNKEF
>TRBV15|TRBJ1-1|.
ATSRPRAQLNTEAF
>TRBV4-3|TRBJ1-2|.
ASSQGRSGFGYT
>TRBV27|TRBJ2-5|TRBD2
ASSLTSPLGETQY
>TRBV5-1|TRBJ2-1|.
ASSRRGQGEVPNEQF
>TRBV5-1|TRBJ1-1|.
ASNRGGGGFFEGTEAF
>TRBV30|TRBJ2-7|.
AWSVGFPDEQY
>TRBV7-2|TRBJ1-1|.
ASSLGAGENTEAF
>TRBV10-2|TRBJ2-1|TRBD1
ASRTDRGHNEQF
>TRBV11-2|TRBJ2-3|TRBD2
ASRGLADTQY
>TRBV6-1|TRBJ2-3|TRBD2
ASSEVISGTSGRRDTQY
>TRBV2|TRBJ1-2|TRBD1
ASSPQGQKLNYGYT
>TRBV6-4|TRBJ2-2|.
ASSGAVDTGELF
>TRBV7-9|TRBJ2-7|TRBD2
ASSSLWTSGVEQY
>TRBV29-1|TRBJ2-1|TRBD2
SVGASGGSRDEQF
>TRBV29-1|TRBJ1-1|TRBD1
SVEVGQGNTEAF
>TRBV2|TRBJ2-7|.
ASRGVTYEQY
>TRBV19|TRBJ2-1|TRBD2
ASSMLFQWRETYNEQF
>TRBV11-2|TRBJ2-7|.
ASSTRVGEQY
>TRBV4-1|TRBJ2-7|TRBD2
ASSQVGTSGIGEQY
>TRBV5-1|TRBJ1-1|.
ASSVTLNTEAF
>TRBV7-8|TRBJ2-1|.
ASSLMGPYNEQF
>TRBV28|TRBJ2-5|.
ASSLPPGLRSETQY
>TRBV6-4|TRBJ1-6|.
ASSDKQNSPLH
>TRBV5-1|TRBJ2-7|.
ASSLAPGGYEQY
>TRBV15|TRBJ2-7|.
ATSRDSISGSYEQY
>TRBV5-1|TRBJ2-6|.
ASSERTFSGANVLT
>TRBV5-1|TRBJ2-3|TRBD2
ASSLSTGGGADTQY
>TRBV10-3|TRBJ1-3|.
AISGEGGPGNTIY
>TRBV2|TRBJ1-3|.
ASSAGLHNGNTIY
>TRBV30|TRBJ1-2|.
AWSVGANYGYT
>TRBV29-1|TRBJ2-3|.
SVGGGGDTQY